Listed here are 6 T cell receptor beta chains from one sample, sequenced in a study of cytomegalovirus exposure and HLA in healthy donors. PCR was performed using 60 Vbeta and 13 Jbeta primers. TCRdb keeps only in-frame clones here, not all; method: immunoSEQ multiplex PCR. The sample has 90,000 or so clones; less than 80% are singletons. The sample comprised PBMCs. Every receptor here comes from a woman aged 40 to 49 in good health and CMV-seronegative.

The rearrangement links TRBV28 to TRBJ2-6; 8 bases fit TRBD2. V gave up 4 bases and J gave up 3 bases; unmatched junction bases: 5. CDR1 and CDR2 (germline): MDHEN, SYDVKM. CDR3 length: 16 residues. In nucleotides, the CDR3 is TGTGCCAGCAGTTCAGCGGGAGTCTTTGGGGCCAACGTCCTGACTTTC. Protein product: CASSSAGVFGANVLTF.

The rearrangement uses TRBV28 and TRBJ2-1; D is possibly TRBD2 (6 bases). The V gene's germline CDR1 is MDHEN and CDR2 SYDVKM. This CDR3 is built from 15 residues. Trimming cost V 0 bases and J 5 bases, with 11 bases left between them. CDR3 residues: CASSLWGGGHNEQFF. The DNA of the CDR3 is TGTGCCAGCAGTTTATGGGGGGGAGGTCACAATGAGCAGTTCTTC.

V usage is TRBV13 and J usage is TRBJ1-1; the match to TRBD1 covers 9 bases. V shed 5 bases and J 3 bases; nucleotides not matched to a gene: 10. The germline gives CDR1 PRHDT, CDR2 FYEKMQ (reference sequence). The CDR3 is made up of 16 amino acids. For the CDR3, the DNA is TGTGCCAGCAGCCCAAGGGACAGGGCGGATTACACTGAAGCTTTCTTT. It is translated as CASSPRDRADYTEAFF. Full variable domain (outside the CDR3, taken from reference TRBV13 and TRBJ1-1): AAGVIQSPRHLIKEKRETATLKCYPIPRHDTVYWYQQGPGQDPQFLISFYEKMQSDKGSIPDRFSAQQFSDYHSELNMSSLELGDSALYFCASSPRDRADYTEAFFGQGTRLTVV.

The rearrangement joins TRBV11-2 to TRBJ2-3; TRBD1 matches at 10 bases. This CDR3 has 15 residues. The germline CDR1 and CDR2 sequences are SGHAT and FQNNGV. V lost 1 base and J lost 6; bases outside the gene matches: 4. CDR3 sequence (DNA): TGTGCCAGCAGCTTAGCGACAGGGGGCGCGGATACGCAGTATTTT. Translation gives CASSLATGGADTQYF.

CDR3 amino acids: CASSLRGQETQYF. Here the CDR3 DNA reads TGTGCCAGCAGCTTAAGGGGGCAAGAGACCCAGTACTTC. The gene calls are TRBV7-9 and TRBJ2-5; D might be TRBD1 (6 bases). The CDR3 contains 13 residues. The germline V and J ends were trimmed by 2 bases and 2 bases, with 6 bases remaining between them. Germline V gives CDR1 SEHNR, CDR2 FQNEAQ (reference sequence). Combining the CDR3 with reference TRBV7-9 and TRBJ2-5 gives the whole variable domain DTGVSQNPRHKITKRGQNVTFRCDPISEHNRLYWYRQTLGQGPEFLTYFQNEAQLEKSRLLSDRFSAERPKGSFSTLEIQRTEQGDSAMYLCASSLRGQETQYFGPGTRLLVL.

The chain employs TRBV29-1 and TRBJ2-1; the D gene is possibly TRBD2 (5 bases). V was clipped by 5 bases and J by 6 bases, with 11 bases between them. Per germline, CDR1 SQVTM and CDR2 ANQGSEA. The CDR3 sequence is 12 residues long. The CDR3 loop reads CSVRSSFNEQFF. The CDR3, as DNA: TGCAGCGTTCGCTCTAGCTTCAATGAGCAGTTCTTC.